Described below is a single T cell receptor beta chain sequence and its context. Its antigen is not known. The data were taken from a study of response to subunit inactivated influenza vaccine. Study observations and caveats: That few new T cells are recruited by each seasonal influenza vaccination was the authors' suggestion.

TCRdb re-called the RT-PCR reads through MiXCR, storing one row per CDR3 protein. Altogether 650,000 to 800,000 distinct CDR3 sequences are present, approximately 14% being singletons, with the ten largest covering 5.5% to 8%. The CDR3 is made up of 14 amino acids. Trimming removed 7 bases from V and 0 bases from J, with 13 bases in between. Per germline, CDR1 ENHRY and CDR2 SYGVKD. This sequence originates from a man aged 50 to 59 who received an inactivated influenza vaccine. This chain joins TRBV10-3 and TRBJ2-7; D unresolved. The sequencing here drew on PBMCs from blood, taken 14 to 15 days before vaccination. As DNA, the CDR3 is TGTGCCATCAAGATAGACTCAGGCTCCTACGAGCAGTACTTC. This sequence encodes CAIKIDSGSYEQYF.